The 22 T cell receptor beta chains reported below all come from one sample, sequenced in a study of early T cells in non-severe SARS-CoV-2 infection. Via MiXCR, TCRdb re-called the 5' RACE reads, giving one row per CDR3 protein. Seen here are around 70,000 distinct CDR3 sequences, more than 10% observed once, and the top ten hold approximately 3.9%. The sequencing input was whole blood. All receptors come from an adult who was a healthcare worker with PCR-confirmed SARS-CoV-2 infection or an uninfected control (not recorded which).

This clonotype was counted many times. This chain uses TRBV4-2 with TRBJ2-6; D unclear. This CDR3 comprises 16 residues. CDR1 is LGHNA, CDR2 YNFKEQ, per germline. V was trimmed by 4 bases and J by 0 bases, leaving 10 bases between them. This CDR3 reads CASSPGRLSGANVLTF. The CDR3 DNA is TGTGCCAGCAGCCCGGGCCGTCTCTCTGGGGCCAACGTCCTGACTTTC.

This clonotype has at least ten counts. The chain couples TRBV27 to TRBJ2-4; no clear D. Trimming removed 2 bases from V and 6 bases from J, with 8 bases in between. The CDR3 spans 13 residues. Germline V CDR1 and CDR2: MNHEY, SMNVEV (reference sequence). In DNA, the CDR3 is TGTGCCAGCAGTTTAAATGGGCGAAACATTCAGTACTTC. Residues: CASSLNGRNIQYF.

The table lists this clonotype with many counts. The rearrangement links TRBV5-1 to TRBJ2-7, with TRBD2 identical over 12 bases. V shed 4 bases and J 7 bases; nucleotides not matched to a gene: 3. From germline, CDR1 is SGHRS and CDR2 YFSETQ. The CDR3 runs to 13 residues. CDR3 sequence: CASSLGLAGEQYF. DNA for the CDR3: TGCGCCAGCAGCCTAGGACTAGCGGGGGAGCAGTACTTC.

The chain recombines TRBV29-1 with TRBJ2-3; weak D call: TRBD2 (6 bases). The CDR3 extends over 13 amino acids. CDR1 is SQVTM, CDR2 ANQGSEA, per germline. The CDR3: CSAVGGLTDTQYF. The DNA of the CDR3 is TGCAGTGCCGTCGGGGGATTAACAGATACGCAGTATTTT.

This clonotype was detected only a few times. The DNA for the CDR3 is TGTGCCAGTAGTCCTGGGAGCTATGGCTACACCTTC. Protein sequence: CASSPGSYGYTF. This chain links TRBV19 with TRBJ1-2; D remains ambiguous. This CDR3 spans 12 amino acids. V dropped 5 bases and J dropped 4 bases, with 8 bases sitting between them. The germline V gene encodes CDR1 LNHDA and CDR2 SQIVND (reference sequence).

Points on this clonotype: A much larger clonotype is one base distant, so this may be a read error. CDR3 in DNA: TGTGTCAGCAGTGAACTAGCGGGAGCCGAGCCAGATACGCAGTATTTT. Its translation is CVSSELAGAEPDTQYF. This rearrangement joins TRBV6-4 to TRBJ2-3, with 11 bases lining up with TRBD2. The germline V gene has CDR1 MRHNA and CDR2 SNTAGT. The CDR3 covers 16 residues.

The table lists this clonotype with a few counts. The CDR3 sequence: CASSDPNTGYEQYF. The CDR3 nucleotides read TGTGCCAGCAGTGACCCAAATACAGGCTACGAGCAGTACTTC. The rearrangement links TRBV28 to TRBJ2-7; weak D call: TRBD1 (5 bases). The germline gives CDR1 MDHEN, CDR2 SYDVKM. Trimming left V 5 bases short and J 3 bases short, with 14 bases between. The CDR3 consists of 14 residues.

The rearrangement joins TRBV6-6 to TRBJ2-5; D possibly corresponds to TRBD1 (6 bases). There are 12 residues in the CDR3. In germline, CDR1 is MNHNY, CDR2 SVGAGI (reference sequence). V was pared by 7 bases and J by 5 bases, with 11 bases between. The CDR3 DNA is TGTGCCAGCATGGGGGCAGGGGAGACCCAGTACTTC. This gives the protein CASMGAGETQYF.

This clonotype occurred a few times. The chain recombines TRBV4-2 with TRBJ2-3; TRBD2 agrees at 11 bases. The CDR3 sequence is 16 residues long. In germline, CDR1 is LGHNA, CDR2 YNFKEQ. J gave up 4 bases and V 0 bases, and 3 bases lay outside the gene matches. CDR3 nucleotides: TGTGCCAGCAGCCAAGATCTAGCGGGAGGAGCAGATACGCAGTATTTT. Amino acids: CASSQDLAGGADTQYF.

This clonotype has ten or more counts. CDR3 sequence (DNA): TGTGCCAGCAGCCTTGGGCCCAGGGGGAGAGAAAAACTGTTTTTT. This gives the protein CASSLGPRGREKLFF. V is TRBV5-6 and J is TRBJ1-4; 7 bases agree with TRBD1. This CDR3 is built from 15 residues. CDR1 is SGHDT, CDR2 YYEEEE, per germline. Trimming at V came to 4 bases and at J to 8 bases, leaving 11 bases not matched to a gene.

This clonotype was observed at least ten times. The chain combines TRBV18 with TRBJ1-1, with TRBD1 as a possible D gene (6 bases). CDR1 and CDR2 from the germline V gene are KGHSH and LQKENI. This CDR3 is 15 amino acids long. V dropped 5 bases and J dropped 1 base, with 14 bases sitting between them. The chain's CDR3 is CASSIGAGANTEAFF. The CDR3 DNA reads as TGTGCCAGCTCAATTGGGGCGGGGGCGAACACTGAAGCTTTCTTT.

V gene TRBV6-4 combines with J gene TRBJ2-2; a weak D match, TRBD2 (6 bases). The CDR3 consists of 14 residues. CDR1 and CDR2 (germline): MRHNA, SNTAGT. The ends were cut back, 4 bases at V and 5 bases at J, with 11 bases in the middle. The CDR3 sequence: CASSVLAGTGELFF. The CDR3 DNA follows: TGTGCCAGCAGTGTTCTGGCGGGAACCGGGGAGCTGTTTTTT.

V and J are TRBV12-3 or TRBV12-4 and TRBJ2-5; D perhaps matches TRBD2 (6 bases). The germline V and J ends were trimmed by 3 bases and 0 bases, with 11 bases remaining between them. The CDR3 totals 15 residues. The CDR3 nucleotides are TGTGCCAGCAGTTTTGGCGGGACCAACCAAGAGACCCAGTACTTC. It specifies CASSFGGTNQETQYF.

This clonotype was picked up a small number of times. CDR3 DNA: TGCGCCAGCAGGATCCCGGGGAACACTGAAGCTTTCTTT. It is translated as CASRIPGNTEAFF. The V gene is TRBV5-1, the J gene TRBJ1-1; no firm D call. CDR3 size: 13 residues. The V end lost 5 bases, the J end lost 1 base, and 9 bases lay between the germline ends. Per the germline V gene, CDR1 is SGHRS and CDR2 is YFSETQ.

This clonotype turned up a few times. This sequence joins TRBV6-2 or TRBV6-3 and TRBJ1-5; D not resolved. The CDR3 runs to 13 residues. V was trimmed by 11 bases and J by 10 bases, leaving 21 bases between them. CDR1 MNHEY and CDR2 SVGEGT come from the germline V gene. CDR3 nucleotides: TGTGCCGGCTACTTGGACTCGAGGGAACCCCAGCATTTT. Protein product: CAGYLDSREPQHF.

This clonotype was found many times. The chain carries TRBV29-1 and TRBJ2-7, with D unresolved. This CDR3 comprises 14 residues. V lost 5 bases and J lost 1, with 15 bases in between. The V gene's germline CDR1 is SQVTM and CDR2 ANQGSEA. The CDR3 nucleotides are TGCAGCGTTTACCTGGGTAGCCGATCCTACGAGCAGTACTTC. Translated: CSVYLGSRSYEQYF.

This clonotype was seen many times. V gene TRBV27 combines with J gene TRBJ2-3; TRBD2 matches 11 bases. The CDR3 runs 15 residues. Germline CDR1 reads MNHEY; CDR2 reads SMNVEV (reference sequence). With V trimmed by 7 bases and J by 3 bases, 6 bases remained unmatched. DNA of the CDR3: TGTGCCAGCACCCCGCTAGCGGGAGGAACAGATACGCAGTATTTT. Protein sequence: CASTPLAGGTDTQYF.

The chain carries TRBV10-1 and TRBJ2-1, with no clear D. The CDR3 covers 15 residues. Per the germline V gene, CDR1 is WNHNN and CDR2 is SYGVQD (reference sequence). Trimming took 0 bases from V and 4 from J, leaving 10 bases between them. CDR3 amino acids: CASSESPSSYNEQFF. The CDR3 DNA is TGCGCCAGCAGTGAGTCACCTAGTTCGTACAATGAGCAGTTCTTC.

This clonotype was observed a few times. The V call is TRBV7-6, the J call TRBJ2-7; 8 positions match TRBD2. CDR3 length: 17 residues. From germline, CDR1 is SGHVS and CDR2 FNYEAQ. V was clipped by 8 bases and J by 4 bases; unmatched bases: 19. The DNA for the CDR3 is TGTGCCAGCTGCCCCCCTCCTCAAAGCGGGAGCTGGTACGAGCAGTACTTC. The encoded protein is CASCPPPQSGSWYEQYF.

The chain links TRBV27 to TRBJ1-5, with D maybe TRBD1 (5 bases). Deletions cut 7 bases from V and 6 bases from J, with 16 bases between. Per germline, CDR1 MNHEY and CDR2 SMNVEV (reference sequence). The CDR3 totals 14 residues. CDR3 bases: TGTGCCAGCACCGACGGGGCTCAGAGTCAGCCCCAGCATTTT. Residues: CASTDGAQSQPQHF.

A few counts support this clonotype. V is TRBV27 and J is TRBJ2-6; no clear D. V lost 8 bases and J 1 base, leaving 9 bases between the germline ends. The CDR3 extends over 14 amino acids. Looked up from germline, CDR1 is MNHEY and CDR2 is SMNVEV (reference sequence). The CDR3 region has the DNA TGTGCCAGCGGACCTATATCTGGGGCCAACGTCCTGACTTTC. This sequence encodes CASGPISGANVLTF.

The rearrangement links TRBV2 to TRBJ2-7; D call uncertain. Germline V CDR1 and CDR2: SNHLY, FYNNEI. The V and J ends lost 7 bases and 5 bases respectively, with 6 bases between them. The CDR3 sequence is 10 residues long. This CDR3 is CASKENEQYF. The CDR3 nucleotides are TGTGCCAGCAAGGAGAACGAGCAGTACTTC.